This TCR beta chain derives from a study of shared clonotypes between healthy human individuals. Terminally differentiated effector memory CD45RA+ cells were excluded from the naive CD8 cells, which were CD45RO-negative and positively selected for CCR7. As for this clone: Its antigen is undetermined.

The study's findings and limits: Clonotypes shared by all four sorted-subset donors had higher generation probabilities than non-shared clonotypes. What limited the represented genetic and exposure-history diversity was the small number of donors. Exclusively blood specimens were collected; tissue repertoires likely differ.

V gave up 2 bases and J gave up 0 bases, with 5 bases separating them. There are 13 residues in the CDR3. CDR1 is SGHAT, CDR2 FQNNGV, per germline. Method: immunoSEQ multiplex PCR; TCRdb's copy keeps in-frame clones and lacks some. There are 800,000 or so clones in the sample; about 96% occur only once, and under 0.3% lies in the top ten. Input material: naive CD8+ T cells sorted from blood. The V call is TRBV11-2, the J call TRBJ2-7; D remains unclear. The sequence came from a young man in good health. This CDR3 is CASSLRFSYEQYF. The CDR3 nucleotides are TGTGCCAGCAGCTTACGCTTCTCCTACGAGCAGTACTTC.